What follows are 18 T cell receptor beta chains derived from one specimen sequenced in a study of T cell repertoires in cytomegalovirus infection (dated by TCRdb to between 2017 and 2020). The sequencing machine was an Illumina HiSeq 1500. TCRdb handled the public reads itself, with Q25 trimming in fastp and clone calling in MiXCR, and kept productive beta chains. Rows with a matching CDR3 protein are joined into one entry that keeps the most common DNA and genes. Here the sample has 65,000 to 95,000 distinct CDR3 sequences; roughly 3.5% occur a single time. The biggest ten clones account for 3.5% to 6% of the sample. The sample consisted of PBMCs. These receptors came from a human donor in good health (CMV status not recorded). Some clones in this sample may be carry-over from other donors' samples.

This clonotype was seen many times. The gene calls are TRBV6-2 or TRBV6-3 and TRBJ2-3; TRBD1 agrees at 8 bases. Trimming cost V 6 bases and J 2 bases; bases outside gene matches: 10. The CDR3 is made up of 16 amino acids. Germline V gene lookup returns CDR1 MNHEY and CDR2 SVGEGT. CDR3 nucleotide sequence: TGTGCCAGCAGACCCCTCCGGACAGGGCCCACAGATACGCAGTATTTT. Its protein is CASRPLRTGPTDTQYF.

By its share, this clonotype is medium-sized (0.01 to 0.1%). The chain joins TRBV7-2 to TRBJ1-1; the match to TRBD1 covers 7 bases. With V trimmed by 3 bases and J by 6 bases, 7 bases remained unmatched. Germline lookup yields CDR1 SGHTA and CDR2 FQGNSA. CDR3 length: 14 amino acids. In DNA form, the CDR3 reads TGTGCCAGCAGCTTTAAAGGGGGCATCGCTGAAGCTTTCTTT. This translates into CASSFKGGIAEAFF. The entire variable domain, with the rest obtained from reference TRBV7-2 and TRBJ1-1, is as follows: GAGVSQSPSNKVTEKGKDVELRCDPISGHTALYWYRQSLGQGLEFLIYFQGNSAPDKSGLPSDRFSAERTGGSVSTLTIQRTQQEDSAVYLCASSFKGGIAEAFFGQGTRLTVV.

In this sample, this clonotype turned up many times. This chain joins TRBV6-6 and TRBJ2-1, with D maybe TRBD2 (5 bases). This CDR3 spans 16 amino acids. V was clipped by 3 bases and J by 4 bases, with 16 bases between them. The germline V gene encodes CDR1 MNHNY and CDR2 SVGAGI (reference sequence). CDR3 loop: CASSYFGEVMYNEQFF. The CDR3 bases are TGTGCCAGCAGTTATTTCGGGGAAGTGATGTACAATGAGCAGTTCTTC.

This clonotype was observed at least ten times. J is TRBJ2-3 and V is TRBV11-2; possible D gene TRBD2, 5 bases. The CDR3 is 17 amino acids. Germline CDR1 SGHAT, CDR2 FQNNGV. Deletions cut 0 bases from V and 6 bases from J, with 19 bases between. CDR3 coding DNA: TGTGCCAGCAGCTTAGATTTCCGCGACTACCCATCGGATACGCAGTATTTT. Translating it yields CASSLDFRDYPSDTQYF.

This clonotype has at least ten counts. Here the CDR3 DNA reads TGTGCCAGCAGCTTAGGGAGCCGGGGGACCCTCTACGAGCAGTACTTC. As protein: CASSLGSRGTLYEQYF. V is TRBV7-2 and J is TRBJ2-7, with a weak D call TRBD2 (6 bases). Germline CDR1 and CDR2: SGHTA and FQGNSA. This CDR3 region has 16 residues. V was pared by 1 base and J by 3 bases, with 16 bases between. The complete variable domain, with remaining parts taken from reference TRBV7-2 and TRBJ2-7, reads GAGVSQSPSNKVTEKGKDVELRCDPISGHTALYWYRQSLGQGLEFLIYFQGNSAPDKSGLPSDRFSAERTGGSVSTLTIQRTQQEDSAVYLCASSLGSRGTLYEQYFGPGTRLTVT.

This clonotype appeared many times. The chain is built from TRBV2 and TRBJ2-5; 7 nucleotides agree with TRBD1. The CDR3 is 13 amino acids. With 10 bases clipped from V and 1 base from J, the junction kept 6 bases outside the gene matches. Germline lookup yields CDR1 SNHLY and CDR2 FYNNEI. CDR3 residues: CANRRDSQETQYF. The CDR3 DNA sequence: TGTGCCAACCGCCGGGACAGCCAAGAGACCCAGTACTTC.

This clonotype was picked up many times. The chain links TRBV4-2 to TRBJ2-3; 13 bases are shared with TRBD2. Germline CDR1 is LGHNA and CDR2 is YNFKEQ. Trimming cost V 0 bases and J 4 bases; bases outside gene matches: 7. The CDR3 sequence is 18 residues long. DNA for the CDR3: TGTGCCAGCAGCCAAGATCTATGGACTAGCGGGGGTGCAGATACGCAGTATTTT. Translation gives CASSQDLWTSGGADTQYF.

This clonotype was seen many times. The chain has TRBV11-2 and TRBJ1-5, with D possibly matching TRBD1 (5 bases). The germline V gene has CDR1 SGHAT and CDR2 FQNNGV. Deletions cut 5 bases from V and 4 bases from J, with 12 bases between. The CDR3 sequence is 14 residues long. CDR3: CASSPRGVNQPQHF. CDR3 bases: TGTGCCAGCAGCCCGCGGGGGGTAAATCAGCCCCAGCATTTT.

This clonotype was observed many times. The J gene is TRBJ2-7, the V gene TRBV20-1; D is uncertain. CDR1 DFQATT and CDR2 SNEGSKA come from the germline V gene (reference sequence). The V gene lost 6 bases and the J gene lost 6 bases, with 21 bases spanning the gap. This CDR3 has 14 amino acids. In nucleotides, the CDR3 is TGCAGTGCCCAGAGCCGGGCCATGGGATTCGAGCAGTACTTC. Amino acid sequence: CSAQSRAMGFEQYF.

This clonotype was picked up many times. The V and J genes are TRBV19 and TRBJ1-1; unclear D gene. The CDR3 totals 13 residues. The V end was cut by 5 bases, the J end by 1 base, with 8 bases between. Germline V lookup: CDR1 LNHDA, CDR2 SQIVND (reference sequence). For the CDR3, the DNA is TGTGCCAGTAGTTTCCTACAGAACACTGAAGCTTTCTTT. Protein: CASSFLQNTEAFF. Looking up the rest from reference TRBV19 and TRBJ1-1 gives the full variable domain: DGGITQSPKYLFRKEGQNVTLSCEQNLNHDAMYWYRQDPGQGLRLIYYSQIVNDFQKGDIAEGYSVSREKKESFPLTVTSAQKNPTAFYLCASSFLQNTEAFFGQGTRLTVV.

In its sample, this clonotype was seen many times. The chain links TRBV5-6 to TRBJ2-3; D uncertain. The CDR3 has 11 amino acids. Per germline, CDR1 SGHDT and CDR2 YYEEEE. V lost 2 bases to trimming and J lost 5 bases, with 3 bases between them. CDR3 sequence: CASSFGDTQYF. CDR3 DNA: TGTGCCAGCAGCTTTGGAGATACGCAGTATTTT.

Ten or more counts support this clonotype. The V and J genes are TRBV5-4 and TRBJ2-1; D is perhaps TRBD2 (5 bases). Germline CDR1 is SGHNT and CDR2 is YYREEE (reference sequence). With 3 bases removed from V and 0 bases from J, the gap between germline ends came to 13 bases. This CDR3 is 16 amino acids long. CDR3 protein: CASSSRVGSSYNEQFF. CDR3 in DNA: TGTGCCAGCAGCTCGAGGGTGGGGAGCTCCTACAATGAGCAGTTCTTC.

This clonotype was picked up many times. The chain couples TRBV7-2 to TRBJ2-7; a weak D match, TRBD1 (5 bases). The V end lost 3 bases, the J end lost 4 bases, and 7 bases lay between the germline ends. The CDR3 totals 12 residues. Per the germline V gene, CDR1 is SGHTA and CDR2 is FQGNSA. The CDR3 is CASSFQGYEQYF. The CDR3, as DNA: TGTGCCAGCAGCTTCCAGGGTTACGAGCAGTACTTC.

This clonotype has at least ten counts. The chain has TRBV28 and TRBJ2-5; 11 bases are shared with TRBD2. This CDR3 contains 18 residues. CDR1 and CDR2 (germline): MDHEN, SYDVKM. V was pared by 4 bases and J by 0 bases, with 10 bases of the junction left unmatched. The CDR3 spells CASSSDYWTSGYQETQYF. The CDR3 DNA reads TGTGCCAGCAGTTCAGACTATTGGACTAGCGGGTACCAAGAGACCCAGTACTTC.

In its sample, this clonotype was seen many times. The CDR3 DNA sequence: TGCAGTGCCCCAACCACCTCGACAGGGAGAAACACCATATATTTT. This gives the protein CSAPTTSTGRNTIYF. The J gene is TRBJ1-3, the V gene TRBV20-1; 7 positions agree with TRBD1. Per germline, CDR1 DFQATT and CDR2 SNEGSKA (reference sequence). The CDR3 has 15 amino acids. V lost 6 bases to trimming and J lost 5 bases; unmatched junction nucleotides: 13.

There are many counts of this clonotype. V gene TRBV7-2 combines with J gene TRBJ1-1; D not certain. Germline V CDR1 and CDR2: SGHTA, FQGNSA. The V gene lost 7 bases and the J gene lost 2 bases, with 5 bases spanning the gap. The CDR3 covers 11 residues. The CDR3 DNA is TGTGCCAGCACGGCTAACACTGAAGCTTTCTTT. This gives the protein CASTANTEAFF.

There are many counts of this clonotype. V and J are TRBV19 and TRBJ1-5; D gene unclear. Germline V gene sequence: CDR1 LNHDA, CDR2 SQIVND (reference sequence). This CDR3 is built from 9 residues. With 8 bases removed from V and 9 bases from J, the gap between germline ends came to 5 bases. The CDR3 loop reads CASGTPQHF. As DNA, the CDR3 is TGTGCCAGTGGTACGCCCCAGCATTTT.

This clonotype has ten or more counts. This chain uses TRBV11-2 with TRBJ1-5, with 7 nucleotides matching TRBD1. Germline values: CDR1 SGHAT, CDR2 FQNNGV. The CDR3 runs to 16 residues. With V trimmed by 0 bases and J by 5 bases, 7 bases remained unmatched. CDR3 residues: CASSLDGGTAYQPQHF. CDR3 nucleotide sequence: TGTGCCAGCAGCTTAGATGGAGGGACAGCCTATCAGCCCCAGCATTTT.